Listed here are 29 T cell receptor beta chains from one sample, sequenced in a study of regulatory T cells in long-lasting Graves disease. Time point indicated: persistent/refractory GD, antithyroid drugs over 5 years with positive TRAb. Researchers made the TCR library from RNA that was extracted from PBMCs. Arm-PCR of CDR3 regions with iRepertoire HTBI primers generated TCR beta libraries. TCRdb fed the multiplex PCR reads into MiXCR, producing one record per CDR3 protein. Of about 400,000 distinct CDR3 sequences listed, around 21% are singletons. The sample here was peripheral blood mononuclear cells (PBMCs), taken when the disease was refractory, from a patient treated with antithyroid drugs. These receptors originate from a female donor with Graves disease.

This clonotype has ten or more counts. The V call is TRBV12-5, the J call TRBJ2-5; TRBD2 aligns across 10 bases. The CDR3 totals 15 residues. CDR1 LGHNT and CDR2 FRNRAP come from the germline V gene. Germline trimming cut 7 bases from V and 4 bases from J; bases unmatched to any gene: 9. The CDR3: CASAYSGRTGETQYF. CDR3 sequence (DNA): TGTGCTAGTGCTTATAGCGGGAGGACTGGAGAGACCCAGTACTTC.

This clonotype has a count of ten or more. The rearrangement uses TRBV20-1 and TRBJ2-5; D tentatively fits TRBD1 or TRBD2 (5 bases each). Germline CDR1 and CDR2: DFQATT and SNEGSKA (reference sequence). The CDR3 contains 12 residues. Deletions cut 3 bases from V and 5 bases from J, with 10 bases between. In DNA form, the CDR3 reads TGCAGTGCTAGTCCAGGGACCGAGACCCAGTACTTC. Encoded protein: CSASPGTETQYF.

The chain joins TRBV14 to TRBJ2-7, with D perhaps TRBD2 (6 bases). The CDR3 has 13 amino acids. Trimming took off 5 bases at V and 9 bases at J, with 17 bases between the two ends. The germline V gene encodes CDR1 SGHDN and CDR2 FVKESK. CDR3 loop: CASSAGAGPGQYF. For the CDR3, the DNA is TGTGCCAGCAGCGCCGGTGCGGGGCCGGGGCAGTACTTC.

The chain combines TRBV5-1 with TRBJ2-7; D possibly corresponds to TRBD2 (5 bases). CDR3 size: 15 residues. The germline V and J ends were trimmed by 0 bases and 5 bases, with 15 bases remaining between them. Germline V gene lookup returns CDR1 SGHRS and CDR2 YFSETQ. The CDR3 sequence is CASSLAGFTGNEQYF. For the CDR3, the DNA is TGCGCCAGCAGCTTGGCCGGCTTCACGGGGAACGAGCAGTACTTC.

Points on this clonotype: Germline and junction disagree at one end, which may indicate a read error. This chain connects TRBV3-1 to TRBJ2-4, with D perhaps TRBD1 (5 bases). CDR1 LGHDT and CDR2 YNNKEL come from the germline V gene (reference sequence). CDR3 length: 12 amino acids. The CDR3 DNA reads TGTGCCAGCAGCCAAGAGGGATACAGGTTTGACTTC. Its protein product is CASSQEGYRFDF.

Comments on this clonotype: At one end the junction does not follow the germline gene, possibly because of a read error. The chain links TRBV20-1 to TRBJ1-5; D remains unclear. Germline V CDR1 and CDR2: DFQATT, SNEGSKA (reference sequence). This CDR3 has 13 residues. The DNA of the CDR3 is TGCAGTACTAGACAAGGCGGCAATCAGCCCCAGCATTTT. This gives the protein CSTRQGGNQPQHF.

This clonotype has just a few counts. The chain employs TRBV10-2 and TRBJ2-5; D perhaps matches TRBD1 (6 bases). The CDR3 is made up of 14 amino acids. V was clipped by 3 bases and J by 4 bases, with 12 bases between them. From germline, CDR1 is WSHSY and CDR2 SAAADI. CDR3 coding DNA: TGCGCCAGCAGTGAAACAGGGTGGCGAGAGACCCAGTACTTC. Protein: CASSETGWRETQYF.

This clonotype was picked up many times. V gene TRBV20-1 combines with J gene TRBJ2-5; the match to TRBD2 covers 7 bases. CDR3 size: 14 residues. After removal of 3 bases from V and 5 bases from J, the junction contained 9 bases not matched to a gene. Germline CDR1 DFQATT, CDR2 SNEGSKA (reference sequence). This CDR3 reads CSASPVVGGETQYF. As DNA, the CDR3 is TGCAGTGCTAGTCCTGTTGTGGGGGGGGAGACCCAGTACTTC.

The chain links TRBV5-5 to TRBJ2-7, with a tentative D call TRBD1 (6 bases). Germline lookup yields CDR1 SGHKS and CDR2 YYEKEE (reference sequence). The CDR3 loop spans 15 amino acids. Trimming removed 0 bases at V and 4 bases at J, with 14 bases between. The CDR3 DNA reads TGTGCCAGCAGCTTGGTTGGGGGCGTGACGTACGAGCAGTACTTC. Translated, it gives CASSLVGGVTYEQYF.

This clonotype was counted at least ten times. This chain links TRBV20-1 with TRBJ2-5; 9 bases align to TRBD2. The CDR3 contains 14 residues. V was pared by 5 bases and J by 4 bases, with 8 bases of the junction left unmatched. Germline V gene data show CDR1 as DFQATT and CDR2 as SNEGSKA (reference sequence). This CDR3 reads CSAPYSGRAETQYF. CDR3 nucleotides: TGCAGTGCTCCGTATAGCGGGAGAGCAGAGACCCAGTACTTC.

Details on this clonotype: Since a far larger clone is one base different, this is likely a read error. The gene calls are TRBV6-5 and TRBJ2-5, with a weak D call TRBD1 (5 bases). CDR3 length: 15 amino acids. CDR1 and CDR2 (germline): MNHEY, SVGAGI. The CDR3 here is CAGSLRQGQKETQYF. DNA of the CDR3: TGTGCCGGCAGTTTACGGCAGGGCCAGAAAGAGACCCAGTACTTC.

This clonotype was seen a handful of times. The CDR3: CASTGQGMNTEAFF. The CDR3 DNA follows: TGTGCCAGCACAGGACAGGGGATGAACACTGAAGCTTTCTTT. J is TRBJ1-1 and V is TRBV2; 9 bases match TRBD1. This CDR3 region has 14 residues. Germline V CDR1 and CDR2: SNHLY, FYNNEI. The junction had 3 bases not matched to a gene; V was cut back by 7 bases and J by 0 bases.

This clonotype was observed a few times. The junction departs from germline at one end; a sequencing error may be responsible. CDR3 in amino acids: CASSLIPGTSGYEQHF. The CDR3 nucleotides are TGTGCCAGCAGCTTAATCCCCGGGACTAGCGGCTACGAGCAGCACTTC. The chain has TRBV11-2 and TRBJ2-7, with 11 bases aligning to TRBD2. Germline V gene data show CDR1 as SGHAT and CDR2 as FQNNGV. The CDR3 runs to 16 residues.

This sequence joins TRBV25-1 and TRBJ1-1; 8 nucleotides agree with TRBD1. CDR1 is MGHDK and CDR2 is SYGVNS in the germline V gene. V trimming: 7 bases; J trimming: 4 bases; junction bases outside the gene matches: 2. The CDR3 consists of 12 residues. CDR3 coding DNA: TGTGCCAGCACTACAGGGGGCACTGAAGCTTTCTTT. Amino acid sequence: CASTTGGTEAFF.

Note on this clonotype: Possible read error: a much larger clone is one base away. This likely comes from a read error, as the CDR3 has no conserved phenylalanine or tryptophan at its end. This chain uses TRBV27 with TRBJ2-7, with D perhaps assigned TRBD1 or TRBD2 (5 bases each). This CDR3 is 15 amino acids long. Germline loops: CDR1 MNHEY, CDR2 SMNVEV (reference sequence). V dropped 0 bases and J dropped 7 bases, with 16 bases sitting between them. Here the CDR3 DNA reads TGTGCCAGCAGTTTATCCCCGGGACCGTCGGGAGAGCAGTACTCC. Amino acid sequence: CASSLSPGPSGEQYS.

This clonotype was picked up one time. Given a much more abundant clone one base away, this may be a read error. In nucleotides, the CDR3 is TGTGCCAACAACTTGGGGATTGGGGAAGAGACCCAGTACTTC. As protein: CANNLGIGEETQYF. V is TRBV7-2 and J is TRBJ2-5; no clear D gene. The length of the CDR3 is 14 residues. Germline CDR1 reads SGHTA; CDR2 reads FQGNSA. Trimming took off 10 bases at V and 3 bases at J, with 18 bases between the two ends.

This clonotype was seen ten or more times. V is TRBV28 and J is TRBJ1-2; tentatively, D is TRBD1 (5 bases). CDR1 is MDHEN, CDR2 SYDVKM, per germline. The CDR3 covers 16 residues. V dropped 1 base and J dropped 8 bases, with 20 bases sitting between them. CDR3 protein: CASSLYNLGRAGGYTF. DNA for the CDR3: TGTGCCAGCAGTTTATATAACCTGGGCAGGGCGGGGGGCTACACCTTC.

This clonotype was seen many times. This sequence joins TRBV14 and TRBJ1-2; no firm D call. CDR1 is SGHDN, CDR2 FVKESK, per germline. V lost 3 bases and J 0 bases, leaving 11 bases between the germline ends. The CDR3 is 15 residues long. The CDR3 sequence is CASSHTALPNYGYTF. The CDR3 DNA reads TGTGCCAGCAGCCATACAGCACTCCCTAACTATGGCTACACCTTC.

This clonotype came up a few times. The chain joins TRBV6-2 or TRBV6-3 to TRBJ1-3; 7 bases match TRBD1. CDR3 size: 15 residues. The germline gives CDR1 MNHEY, CDR2 SVGEGT. The V and J ends lost 6 bases and 0 bases, in that order; junction bases with no gene match: 5. CDR3 protein: CASREQGSSGNTIYF. The CDR3 nucleotides are TGTGCCAGCAGAGAACAGGGGAGCTCTGGAAACACCATATATTTT.

This rearrangement joins TRBV20-1 to TRBJ1-6; 7 bases line up with TRBD1. The CDR3 length is 16 residues. Germline lookup yields CDR1 DFQATT and CDR2 SNEGSKA (reference sequence). Germline trimming cut 6 bases from V and 9 bases from J; bases unmatched to any gene: 17. CDR3 in DNA: TGCAGTGCCATCGACAGGGCCCCCACCAGGGGTTCACCCCTCCACTTT. Amino acid sequence: CSAIDRAPTRGSPLHF.

The J gene is TRBJ2-1, the V gene TRBV2, with D possibly TRBD2 on 6 matching bases. Germline V gene lookup returns CDR1 SNHLY and CDR2 FYNNEI. V shed 1 base and J shed 1 base, with 8 bases lying between them. The CDR3 loop spans 15 amino acids. The CDR3 region is CASSEDAGSYNEQFF. CDR3 in DNA: TGTGCCAGCAGTGAAGATGCGGGATCCTACAATGAGCAGTTCTTC. The variable domain in full, completed from reference TRBV2 and TRBJ2-1, reads EPEVTQTPSHQVTQMGQEVILRCVPISNHLYFYWYRQILGQKVEFLVSFYNNEISEKSEIFDDQFSVERPDGSNFTLKIRSTKLEDSAMYFCASSEDAGSYNEQFFGPGTRLTVL.

V usage is TRBV19 and J usage is TRBJ1-2, with unresolved D. The length of the CDR3 is 15 residues. The ends were cut back, 3 bases at V and 2 bases at J, with 13 bases in the middle. Per the germline V gene, CDR1 is LNHDA and CDR2 is SQIVND (reference sequence). CDR3 loop: CASSMEVNMNYGYTF. CDR3 DNA: TGTGCCAGTAGTATGGAGGTAAACATGAACTATGGCTACACCTTC.

This clonotype was found a few times. V is TRBV15 and J is TRBJ1-5; perhaps TRBD1 as D (6 bases). The CDR3 covers 14 residues. V gave up 1 base and J gave up 6 bases, with 10 bases separating them. Per germline, CDR1 LNHNV and CDR2 YYDKDF (reference sequence). The DNA for the CDR3 is TGTGCCACCAGCAGAGGGGGGGGGCTTCAGCCCCAGCATTTT. Translating it yields CATSRGGGLQPQHF.

Comment on this clonotype: This may be a read error: a much more frequent sequence differs by one nucleotide. The V and J genes are TRBV28 and TRBJ1-6, with D uncertain. The CDR3 is made up of 18 amino acids. CDR1 is MDHEN and CDR2 is SYDVKM in the germline V gene. With 4 bases removed from V and 1 base from J, the gap between germline ends came to 17 bases. The CDR3 sequence: CASSSSRVGISYNSPLHF. The CDR3 nucleotides read TGTGCCAGCAGTTCATCTCGGGTGGGGATATCCTATAATTCACCCCTCCACTTT.

Many counts were recorded for this clonotype. This chain uses TRBV12-3 or TRBV12-4 with TRBJ1-5; TRBD1 matches at 7 bases. V lost 2 bases, J lost 1 base, and 2 bases stayed unmatched. The CDR3 runs to 15 residues. CDR3 bases: TGTGCCAGCAGTTTATCGGGACAGAGCAATCAGCCCCAGCATTTT. This codes for CASSLSGQSNQPQHF.

This clonotype was detected ten times or more. The chain has TRBV7-2 and TRBJ1-1; D is ambiguous. Germline CDR1 SGHTA, CDR2 FQGNSA. The CDR3 is 12 residues long. The V end was cut by 6 bases, the J end by 1 base, with 6 bases between. CDR3: CASSFSNTEAFF. DNA for the CDR3: TGTGCCAGCAGTTTTTCGAACACTGAAGCTTTCTTT.

The chain recombines TRBV10-3 with TRBJ2-7; D is perhaps TRBD2 (6 bases). Trimming pared 10 bases from V and 2 bases from J, leaving 12 bases between. The CDR3 sequence is 12 residues long. From germline, CDR1 is ENHRY and CDR2 SYGVKD. The CDR3 protein is CATSGLAYEQYF. The CDR3 nucleotides are TGTGCCACTTCGGGACTTGCCTACGAGCAGTACTTC.

This clonotype was detected ten times or more. This chain uses TRBV28 with TRBJ1-1, with D tentatively TRBD1 (5 bases). The CDR3 length is 17 residues. Germline V gene data show CDR1 as MDHEN and CDR2 as SYDVKM. The germline V and J ends were trimmed by 0 bases and 2 bases, with 16 bases remaining between them. The CDR3 DNA follows: TGTGCCAGCAGTTTATGGGGGCGGGGTGGGACTAACACTGAAGCTTTCTTT. Translated, it gives CASSLWGRGGTNTEAFF.

The count of this clonotype is one. The chain joins TRBV29-1 to TRBJ1-2; no clear D. The CDR3 contains 10 residues. Trimming stripped 0 bases from V and 7 bases from J, with 3 bases between. Per the germline V gene, CDR1 is SQVTM and CDR2 is ANQGSEA. CDR3 DNA: TGCAGCGTTGAAGAATGTGGCTACACCTTC. It codes for CSVEECGYTF.